This entry lists 2 T cell receptor beta chains sequenced from one sample in a study of OX40 agonist ivuxolimab in advanced cancers. Receptor libraries were prepared by the immunoSEQ multiplex PCR assay. In its TCRdb copy, this immuneACCESS table keeps in-frame sequences only and misses some clones. Where compared with another copy, unresolved V genes explain less than half of these, and the others have no known cause. The table for this sample lists tens of thousands of clones; about 85% of them were counted only once. The biggest ten clones account for 2% to 3% of the sample. Sequences were derived from CD4+ or CD8+ T cells sorted from blood, sampled in a trial of the OX40 agonist ivuxolimab. All receptors derive from an adult with an advanced solid tumor such as melanoma, head and neck, liver or kidney cancer.

In its sample, this clone was seen a few times. The chain combines TRBV28 with TRBJ1-3, with D possibly TRBD1 on 6 matching bases. The CDR3 consists of 15 residues. Germline V CDR1 and CDR2: MDHEN, SYDVKM. Trimming cost V 5 bases and J 4 bases, with 15 bases left between them. The CDR3 sequence is CASSLQQGKGNTIYF. The CDR3 nucleotides are TGTGCCAGCAGTCTTCAACAGGGAAAGGGAAACACCATATATTTT.

V gene TRBV30 combines with J gene TRBJ1-2, with D possibly being TRBD1 (6 bases). V dropped 5 bases and J dropped 2 bases, with 12 bases sitting between them. The CDR3 has 13 amino acids. Germline V gene sequence: CDR1 GTSNPN, CDR2 SVGIG (reference sequence). The CDR3 DNA reads as TGTGCCTGGGGACAGAACCTGAACTATGGCTACACCTTC. The encoded protein is CAWGQNLNYGYTF.